This section outlines one T cell receptor (beta chain) sequence together with its context. Roughly 10 milliliters of peripheral blood were drawn from each donor. Alongside a J-beta primer mix, a sample-barcoded 5' primer served in a second PCR lasting about 7 to 11 cycles. TCRdb re-analysed the 5' RACE reads in MiXCR, keeping a single row per CDR3 protein. The table includes around 970,000 distinct CDR3 sequences, roughly 50% detected once. Trimming left V 6 bases short and J 5 bases short, with 20 bases between. The germline V gene has CDR1 MNHEY and CDR2 SVGAGI. The CDR3 length is 15 residues. The entry originates in a study of blood T cells in healthy people across ages.

The sequenced sample was blood. The source is a woman aged 55-70 years in good health. The chain is built from TRBV6-5 and TRBJ2-7; D is unresolved. In nucleotides, the CDR3 is TGTGCCAGCAGACCATACCGTGCTCAAGGTAACGAGCAGTACTTC. Amino acid sequence: CASRPYRAQGNEQYF.